The 10 T cell receptor beta chains listed next were all sequenced from one sample in a study of shared clonotypes between healthy human individuals. Clones were sequenced by immunoSEQ multiplex PCR, and TCRdb holds only the in-frame ones, with some missing. The sample lists roughly 720,000 clones, roughly 88% seen once, with about a third in the top ten. Material: memory CD8+ T cells from PBMCs. Subset here: CD45RO+ cells pooled with CCR7-negative TemRA cells. These receptors were collected from a man younger than 30 in good health. Some clones in this sample may be carry-over from other donors' samples.

The chain is built from TRBV7-2 and TRBJ2-7; TRBD2 matches at 9 bases. The germline gives CDR1 SGHTA, CDR2 FQGNSA. There are 14 residues in the CDR3. V lost 4 bases to trimming and J lost 2 bases; unmatched junction nucleotides: 3. CDR3 amino acids: CASSWLAGPYEQYF. The CDR3 nucleotides are TGTGCCAGCAGCTGGCTAGCGGGACCCTACGAGCAGTACTTC.

V is TRBV25-1 and J is TRBJ1-5; weak D call: TRBD1 (5 bases). The CDR3 runs to 16 residues. V shed 8 bases and J shed 2 bases, with 19 bases lying between them. Germline V gives CDR1 MGHDK, CDR2 SYGVNS. DNA of the CDR3: TGTGCCAGCGCGGGGGTTATCGAAGGGGGCAATCAGCCCCAGCATTTT. Translating gives CASAGVIEGGNQPQHF.

The chain links TRBV5-4 to TRBJ2-1; tentatively, D is TRBD1 (6 bases). This CDR3 is built from 13 residues. V was pared by 3 bases and J by 7 bases, with 11 bases between. CDR1 is SGHNT, CDR2 YYREEE, per germline (reference sequence). CDR3 loop: CASSSWTENEQFF. CDR3 DNA sequence: TGTGCCAGCAGCTCCTGGACAGAAAATGAGCAGTTCTTC.

The CDR3 spells CASSTPYEQYF. CDR3 DNA: TGTGCCAGCAGCACCCCCTACGAGCAGTACTTC. This chain connects TRBV27 to TRBJ2-7; D remains ambiguous. This CDR3 is 11 amino acids long. The V and J ends lost 6 bases and 2 bases respectively, with 5 bases between them. Germline lookup yields CDR1 MNHEY and CDR2 SMNVEV (reference sequence).

The J gene is TRBJ2-7, the V gene TRBV2, with 7 bases fitting TRBD2. The germline V gene encodes CDR1 SNHLY and CDR2 FYNNEI. The CDR3 is 18 amino acids. Trimming cost V 0 bases and J 9 bases; bases outside gene matches: 20. CDR3 bases: TGTGCCAGCAGTGAAGCTAACCAACGGACTAGAGAGACTTCACGGCAGTACTTC. Translation gives CASSEANQRTRETSRQYF.

V and J are TRBV30 and TRBJ2-3; TRBD2 aligns across 8 bases. CDR1 is GTSNPN, CDR2 SVGIG, per germline (reference sequence). The length of the CDR3 is 14 residues. The V segment lost 0 bases and the J segment 8 bases; nucleotides outside the gene matches: 7. Written as DNA, the CDR3 is TGTGCCTGGAGTGTCGTTGGCGGGAGGAGTACGCAGTATTTT. Translation: CAWSVVGGRSTQYF.

The rearrangement uses TRBV7-2 and TRBJ2-5, with 7 bases lining up with TRBD1. Losses at the gene ends were 5 bases for V and 1 base for J; bases not matched to a gene: 13. This CDR3 comprises 17 residues. Germline CDR1 and CDR2: SGHTA and FQGNSA. This CDR3 is CASSPRQGGLFQETQYF. Here the CDR3 DNA reads TGTGCCAGCAGCCCCCGACAGGGCGGACTCTTCCAAGAGACCCAGTACTTC.

CDR3 region: CASRPSRTVTDGYTF. The DNA of the CDR3 is TGTGCCAGCAGGCCCTCCCGGACAGTCACTGATGGCTACACCTTC. This sequence joins TRBV5-4 and TRBJ1-2, with a possible D match to TRBD1 (6 bases). The CDR3 covers 15 residues. Germline lookup yields CDR1 SGHNT and CDR2 YYREEE (reference sequence). Trimming shortened V by 5 bases and J by 6 bases, and 20 bases separated the two germline ends.

This clone occurred a few times. The J gene is TRBJ1-3, the V gene TRBV23-1; maybe TRBD1 (5 bases). TRBV23-1 is sorted into the ORF group, with uncertain function. The CDR3 loop spans 16 amino acids. V gave up 8 bases and J gave up 2 bases, with 19 bases separating them. CDR3 bases: TGCGCCAGCGCCCCCGAGGAAAGGGGACCTGGAAACACCATATATTTT. This translates into CASAPEERGPGNTIYF.

The count of this clone is one. V is TRBV21-1 and J is TRBJ2-1; the table calls TRBD2, which could not be checked here. TRBV21-1 is a pseudogene. This CDR3 spans 17 amino acids. CDR3 DNA sequence: TGTGCCAGCAGCAAAGCGCGTACTAGCGGCTCCTACAATGAGCAGTTCTTC. This gives the protein CASSKARTSGSYNEQFF.